This T cell receptor (beta chain) emerged from a study of cytomegalovirus exposure and HLA in healthy donors. Study in general: Among the approximately 420 donors who were genotyped, over 70% fell in the genetic ancestry cluster that is associated with self-reported Caucasian donors. Whole-study findings and limits: TCR beta chains numbering 164 were designated cytomegalovirus-associated. Among donors in an Asian-associated ancestry cluster, a later analysis reportedly found fewer N-insertions than the roughly 680-donor mean.

Both 60 Vbeta primers and 13 Jbeta primers went into the PCR. Authors' data handling: A follow-up analysis tallied tens of millions of unique TCR beta chains, about 10 million shared. Measured with immunoSEQ multiplex PCR; TCRdb has only the in-frame clones, and not every one. V, J and clone size were drawn from that table, and D and trimming were deduced from the DNA. Among 100,000 to 120,000 clones listed, around 79% were seen once. A note on this clone: Its antigen remains unidentified.

The V gene end was trimmed by 1 base and the J gene end by 3 bases; junction bases not matched to a gene: 10. CDR1 and CDR2 (germline): SGHTA, FQGNSA. The CDR3 extends over 18 amino acids. The sequencing sample was made of PBMCs. The source of this sequence is a young woman in good health and CMV-seronegative. The chain joins TRBV7-2 to TRBJ2-1; 9 positions agree with TRBD2. CDR3: CASSLVGQRGALYNEQFF. Written as DNA, the CDR3 is TGTGCCAGCAGCTTAGTGGGACAGCGGGGGGCCCTCTACAATGAGCAGTTCTTC.